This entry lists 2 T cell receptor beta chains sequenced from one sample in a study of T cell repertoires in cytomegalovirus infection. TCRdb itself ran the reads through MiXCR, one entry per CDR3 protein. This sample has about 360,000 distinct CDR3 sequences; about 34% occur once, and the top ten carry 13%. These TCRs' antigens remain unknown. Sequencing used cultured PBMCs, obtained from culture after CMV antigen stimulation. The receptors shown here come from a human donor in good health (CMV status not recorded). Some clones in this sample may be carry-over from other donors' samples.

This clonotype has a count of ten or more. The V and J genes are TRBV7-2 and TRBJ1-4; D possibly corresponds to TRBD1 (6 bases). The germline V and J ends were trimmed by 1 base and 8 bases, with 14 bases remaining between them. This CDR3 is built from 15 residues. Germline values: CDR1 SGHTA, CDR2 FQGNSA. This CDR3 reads CASSLGGGPGEKLFF. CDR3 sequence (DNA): TGTGCCAGCAGCTTAGGGGGGGGGCCCGGGGAAAAACTGTTTTTT.

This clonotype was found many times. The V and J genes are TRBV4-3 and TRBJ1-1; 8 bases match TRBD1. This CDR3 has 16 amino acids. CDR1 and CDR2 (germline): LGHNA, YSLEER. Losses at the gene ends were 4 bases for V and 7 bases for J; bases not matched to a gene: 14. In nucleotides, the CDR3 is TGCGCCAGCAGCCGAACTACCGGGACAGGCGCCGATGAAGCTTTCTTT. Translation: CASSRTTGTGADEAFF.